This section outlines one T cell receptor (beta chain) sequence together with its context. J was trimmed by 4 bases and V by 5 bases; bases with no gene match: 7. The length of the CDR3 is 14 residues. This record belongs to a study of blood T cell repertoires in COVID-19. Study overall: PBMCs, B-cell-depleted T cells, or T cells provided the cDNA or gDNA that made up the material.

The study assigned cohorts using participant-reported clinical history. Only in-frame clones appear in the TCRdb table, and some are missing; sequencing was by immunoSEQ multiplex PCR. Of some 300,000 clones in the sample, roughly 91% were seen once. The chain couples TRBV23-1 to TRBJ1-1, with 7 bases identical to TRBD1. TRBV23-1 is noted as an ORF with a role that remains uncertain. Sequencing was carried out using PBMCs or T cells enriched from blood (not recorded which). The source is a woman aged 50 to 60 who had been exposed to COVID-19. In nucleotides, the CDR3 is TGCGCCAGCAGTTACAGGGGTTGGAGCACTGAAGCTTTCTTT. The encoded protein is CASSYRGWSTEAFF.